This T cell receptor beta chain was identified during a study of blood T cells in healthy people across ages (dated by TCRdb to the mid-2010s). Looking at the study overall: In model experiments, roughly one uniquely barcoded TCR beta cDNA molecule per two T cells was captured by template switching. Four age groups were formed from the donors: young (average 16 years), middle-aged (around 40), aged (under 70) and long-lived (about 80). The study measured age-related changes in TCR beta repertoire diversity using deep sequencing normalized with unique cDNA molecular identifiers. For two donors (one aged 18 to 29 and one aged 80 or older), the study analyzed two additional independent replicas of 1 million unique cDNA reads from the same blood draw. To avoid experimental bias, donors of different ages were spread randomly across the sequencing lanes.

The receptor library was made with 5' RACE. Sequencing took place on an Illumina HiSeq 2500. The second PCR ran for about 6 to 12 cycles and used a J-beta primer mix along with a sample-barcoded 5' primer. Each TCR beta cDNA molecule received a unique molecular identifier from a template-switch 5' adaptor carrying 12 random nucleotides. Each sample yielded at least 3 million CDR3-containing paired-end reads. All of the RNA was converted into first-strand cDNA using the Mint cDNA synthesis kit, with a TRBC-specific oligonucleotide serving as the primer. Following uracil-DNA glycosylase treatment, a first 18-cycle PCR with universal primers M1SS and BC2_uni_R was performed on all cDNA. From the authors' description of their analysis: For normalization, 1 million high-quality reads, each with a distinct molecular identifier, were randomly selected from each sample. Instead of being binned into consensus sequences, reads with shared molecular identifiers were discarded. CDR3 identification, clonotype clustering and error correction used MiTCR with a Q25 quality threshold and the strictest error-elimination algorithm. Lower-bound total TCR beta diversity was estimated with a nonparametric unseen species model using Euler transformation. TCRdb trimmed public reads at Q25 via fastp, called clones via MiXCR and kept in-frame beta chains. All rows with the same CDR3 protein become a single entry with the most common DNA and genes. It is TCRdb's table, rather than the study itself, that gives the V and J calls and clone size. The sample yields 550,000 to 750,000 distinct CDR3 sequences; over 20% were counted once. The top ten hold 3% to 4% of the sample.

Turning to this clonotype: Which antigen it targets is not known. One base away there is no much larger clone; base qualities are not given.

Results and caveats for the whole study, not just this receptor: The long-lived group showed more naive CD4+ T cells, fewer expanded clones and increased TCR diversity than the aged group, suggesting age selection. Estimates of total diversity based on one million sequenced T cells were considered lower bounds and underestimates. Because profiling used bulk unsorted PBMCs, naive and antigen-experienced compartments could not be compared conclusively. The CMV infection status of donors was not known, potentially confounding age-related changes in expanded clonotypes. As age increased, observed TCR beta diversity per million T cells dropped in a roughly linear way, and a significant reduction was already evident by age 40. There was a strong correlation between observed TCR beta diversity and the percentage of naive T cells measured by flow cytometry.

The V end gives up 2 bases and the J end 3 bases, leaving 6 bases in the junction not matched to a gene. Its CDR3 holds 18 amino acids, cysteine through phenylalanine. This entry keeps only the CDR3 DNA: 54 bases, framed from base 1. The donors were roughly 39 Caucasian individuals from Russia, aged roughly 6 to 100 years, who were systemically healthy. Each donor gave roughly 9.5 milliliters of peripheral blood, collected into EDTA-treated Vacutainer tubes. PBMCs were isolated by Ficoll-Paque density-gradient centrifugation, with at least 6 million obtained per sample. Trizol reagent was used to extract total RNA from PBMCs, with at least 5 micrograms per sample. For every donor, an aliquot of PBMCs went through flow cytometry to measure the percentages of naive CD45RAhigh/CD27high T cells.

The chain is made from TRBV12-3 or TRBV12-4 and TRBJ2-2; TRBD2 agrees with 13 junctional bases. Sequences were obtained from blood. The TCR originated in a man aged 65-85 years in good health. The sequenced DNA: TGTGCCAGCAGTTTAAGATTTGGACTAGCGGGAGACACCGGGGAGCTGTTTTTT. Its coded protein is CASSLRFGLAGDTGELFF.